This T cell receptor (beta chain) was recorded in a study of blood T cell repertoires in COVID-19. Libraries were prepared by immunoSEQ multiplex PCR; TCRdb keeps only in-frame clonotypes and omits some of them. This table holds 52,000 or so clones, 70% to 85% found once. The germline V gene encodes CDR1 MNHEY and CDR2 SMNVEV (reference sequence). This CDR3 has 14 residues. Germline trimming cut 3 bases from V and 8 bases from J; bases unmatched to any gene: 7. Input material: peripheral blood. The V gene is TRBV27, the J gene TRBJ2-3, with 8 bases lining up with TRBD2. The receptor's source is a human donor in a cohort sampled during active COVID-19. The CDR3 region has the DNA TGTGCCAGCAGTTTGAGCCCGAGCGGGGGTACGCAGTATTTT. Translation: CASSLSPSGGTQYF.